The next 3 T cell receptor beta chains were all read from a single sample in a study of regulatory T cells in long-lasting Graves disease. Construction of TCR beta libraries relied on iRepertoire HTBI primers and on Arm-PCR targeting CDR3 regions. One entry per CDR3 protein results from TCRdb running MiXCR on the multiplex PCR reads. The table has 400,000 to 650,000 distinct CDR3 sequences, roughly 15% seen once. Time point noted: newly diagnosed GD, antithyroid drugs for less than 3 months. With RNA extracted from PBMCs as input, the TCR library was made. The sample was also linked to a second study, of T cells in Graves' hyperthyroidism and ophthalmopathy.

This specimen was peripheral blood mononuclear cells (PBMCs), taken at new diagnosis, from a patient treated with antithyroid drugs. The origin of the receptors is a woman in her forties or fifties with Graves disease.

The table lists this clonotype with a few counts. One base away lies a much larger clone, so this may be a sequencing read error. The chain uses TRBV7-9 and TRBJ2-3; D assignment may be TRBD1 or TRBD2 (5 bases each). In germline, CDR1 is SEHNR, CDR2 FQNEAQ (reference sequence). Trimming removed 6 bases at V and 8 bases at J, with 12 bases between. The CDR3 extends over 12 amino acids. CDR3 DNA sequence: TGTGCCAGCAGTAGAGGGGAAGGTACGCAGTATTTT. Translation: CASSRGEGTQYF.

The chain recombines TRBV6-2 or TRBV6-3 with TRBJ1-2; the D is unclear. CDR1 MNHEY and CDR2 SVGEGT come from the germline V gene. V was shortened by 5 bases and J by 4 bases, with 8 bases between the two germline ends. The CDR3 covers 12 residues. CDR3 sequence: CASSVVGYGYTF. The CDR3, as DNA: TGTGCCAGCAGTGTGGTGGGCTATGGCTACACCTTC.

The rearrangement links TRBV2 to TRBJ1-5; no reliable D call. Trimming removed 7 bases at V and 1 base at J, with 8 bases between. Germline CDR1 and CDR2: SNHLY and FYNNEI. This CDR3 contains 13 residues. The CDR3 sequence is CASTLGSNQPQHF. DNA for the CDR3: TGTGCCAGCACCCTGGGGAGCAATCAGCCCCAGCATTTT.